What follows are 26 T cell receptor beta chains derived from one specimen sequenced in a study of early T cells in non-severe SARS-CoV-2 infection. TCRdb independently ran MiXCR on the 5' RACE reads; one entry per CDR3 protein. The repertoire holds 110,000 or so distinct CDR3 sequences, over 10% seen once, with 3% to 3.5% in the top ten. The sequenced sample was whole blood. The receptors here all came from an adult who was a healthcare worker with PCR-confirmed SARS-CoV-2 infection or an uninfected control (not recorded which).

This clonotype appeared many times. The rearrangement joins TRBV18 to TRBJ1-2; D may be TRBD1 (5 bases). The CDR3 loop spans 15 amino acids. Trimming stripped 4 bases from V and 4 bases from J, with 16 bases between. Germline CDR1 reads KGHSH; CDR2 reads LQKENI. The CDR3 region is CASSLYRDRRYGYTF. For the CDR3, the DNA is TGTGCCAGCTCACTCTACCGGGACCGTCGCTATGGCTACACCTTC. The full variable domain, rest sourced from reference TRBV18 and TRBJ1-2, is NAGVMQNPRHLVRRRGQEARLRCSPMKGHSHVYWYRQLPEEGLKFMVYLQKENIIDESGMPKERFSAEFPKEGPSILRIQQVVRGDSAAYFCASSLYRDRRYGYTFGSGTRLTVV.

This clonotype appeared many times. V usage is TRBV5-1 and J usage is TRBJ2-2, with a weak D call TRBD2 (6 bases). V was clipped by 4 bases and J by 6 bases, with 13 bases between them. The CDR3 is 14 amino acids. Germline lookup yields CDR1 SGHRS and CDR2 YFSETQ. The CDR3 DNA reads TGCGCCAGCAGCCCGGATTCGGGAGCCGGGGAGCTGTTTTTT. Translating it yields CASSPDSGAGELFF.

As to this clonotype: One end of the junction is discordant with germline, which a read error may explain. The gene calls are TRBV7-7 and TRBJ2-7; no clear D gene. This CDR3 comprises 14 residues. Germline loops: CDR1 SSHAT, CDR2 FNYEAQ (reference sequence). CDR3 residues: CASSPVPDSYEQYF. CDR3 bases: TGTGCTAGCAGCCCGGTCCCAGATTCCTACGAGCAGTACTTC.

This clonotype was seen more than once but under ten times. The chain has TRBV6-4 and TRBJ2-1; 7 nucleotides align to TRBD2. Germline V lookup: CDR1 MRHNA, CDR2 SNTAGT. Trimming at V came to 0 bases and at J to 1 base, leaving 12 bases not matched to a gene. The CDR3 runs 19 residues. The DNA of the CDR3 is TGTGCCAGCAGTGACTCGAGCCCGGGGAGGGCCGGGTCCTACAATGAGCAGTTCTTC. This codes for CASSDSSPGRAGSYNEQFF.

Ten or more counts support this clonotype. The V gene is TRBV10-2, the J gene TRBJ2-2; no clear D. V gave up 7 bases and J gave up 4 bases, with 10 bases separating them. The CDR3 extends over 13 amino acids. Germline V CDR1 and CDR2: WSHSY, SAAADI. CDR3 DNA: TGCGCCAGCACAACTAAGAGCACCGGGGAGCTGTTTTTT. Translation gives CASTTKSTGELFF.

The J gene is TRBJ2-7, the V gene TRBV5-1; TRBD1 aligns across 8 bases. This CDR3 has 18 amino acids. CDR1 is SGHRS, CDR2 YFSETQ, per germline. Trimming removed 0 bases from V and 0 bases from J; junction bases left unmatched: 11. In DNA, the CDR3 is TGCGCCAGCAGCTTGGTAGGGACAGGCCCCGTCTCCTCCTACGAGCAGTACTTC. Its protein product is CASSLVGTGPVSSYEQYF.

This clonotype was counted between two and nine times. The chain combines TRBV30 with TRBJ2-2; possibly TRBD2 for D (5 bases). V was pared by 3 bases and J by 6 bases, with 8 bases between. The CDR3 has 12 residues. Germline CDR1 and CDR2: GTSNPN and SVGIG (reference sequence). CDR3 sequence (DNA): TGTGCCTGGAGGAGGGTTTCCGGGGAGCTGTTTTTT. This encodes CAWRRVSGELFF.

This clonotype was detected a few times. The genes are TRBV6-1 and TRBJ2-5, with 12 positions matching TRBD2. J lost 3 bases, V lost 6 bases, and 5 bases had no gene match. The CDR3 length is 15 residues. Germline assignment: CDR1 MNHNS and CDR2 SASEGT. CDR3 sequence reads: CASSLRTSGEETQYF. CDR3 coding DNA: TGTGCCAGCAGCCTAAGGACTAGCGGGGAAGAGACCCAGTACTTC.

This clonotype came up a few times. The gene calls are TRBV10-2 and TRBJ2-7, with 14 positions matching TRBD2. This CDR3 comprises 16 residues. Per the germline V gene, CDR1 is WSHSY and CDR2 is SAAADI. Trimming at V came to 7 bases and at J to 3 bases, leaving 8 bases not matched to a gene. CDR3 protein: CASKRETSGRGYEQYF. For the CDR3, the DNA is TGCGCCAGCAAGCGGGAGACTAGCGGGAGGGGCTACGAGCAGTACTTC.

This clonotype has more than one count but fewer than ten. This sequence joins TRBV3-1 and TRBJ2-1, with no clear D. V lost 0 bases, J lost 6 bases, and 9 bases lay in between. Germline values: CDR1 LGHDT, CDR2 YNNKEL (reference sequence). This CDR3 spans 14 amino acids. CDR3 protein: CASSQDVGLNEQFF. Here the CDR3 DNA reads TGTGCCAGCAGCCAAGACGTGGGCCTCAATGAGCAGTTCTTC.

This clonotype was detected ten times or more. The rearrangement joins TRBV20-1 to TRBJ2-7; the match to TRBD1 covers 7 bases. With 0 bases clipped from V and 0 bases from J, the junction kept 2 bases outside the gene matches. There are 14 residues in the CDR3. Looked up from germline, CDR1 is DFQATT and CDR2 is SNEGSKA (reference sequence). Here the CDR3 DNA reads TGCAGTGCTAGAGACCGGGACAGCTCCTACGAGCAGTACTTC. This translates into CSARDRDSSYEQYF.

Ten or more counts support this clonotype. The CDR3 is CASSIPAGTLNEQFF. The CDR3 DNA sequence: TGTGCCAGTAGTATCCCAGCGGGAACCCTCAATGAGCAGTTCTTC. The V gene is TRBV19, the J gene TRBJ2-1; 7 bases are shared with TRBD2. This CDR3 is 15 amino acids long. V lost 3 bases and J lost 6; bases outside the gene matches: 8. Germline lookup yields CDR1 LNHDA and CDR2 SQIVND (reference sequence).

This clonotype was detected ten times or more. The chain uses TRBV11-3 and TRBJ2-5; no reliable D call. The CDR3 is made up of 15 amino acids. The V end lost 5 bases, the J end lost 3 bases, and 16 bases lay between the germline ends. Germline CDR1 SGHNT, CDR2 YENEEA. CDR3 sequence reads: CASSHRLLGEETQYF. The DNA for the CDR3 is TGTGCCAGCAGCCACCGCCTTCTTGGCGAAGAGACCCAGTACTTC.

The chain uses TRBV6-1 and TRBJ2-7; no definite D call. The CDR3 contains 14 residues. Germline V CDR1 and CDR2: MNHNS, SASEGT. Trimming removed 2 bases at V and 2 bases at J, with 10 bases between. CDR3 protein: CASSEYPPPYEQYF. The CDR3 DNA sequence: TGTGCCAGCAGTGAATATCCCCCTCCCTACGAGCAGTACTTC.

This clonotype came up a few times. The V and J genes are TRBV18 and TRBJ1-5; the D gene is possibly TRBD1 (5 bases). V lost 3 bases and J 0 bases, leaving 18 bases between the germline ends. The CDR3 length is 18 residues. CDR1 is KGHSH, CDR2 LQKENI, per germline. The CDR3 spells CASSPAGGRPYSNQPQHF. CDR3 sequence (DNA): TGTGCCAGCTCACCGGCGGGGGGACGTCCCTATAGCAATCAGCCCCAGCATTTT. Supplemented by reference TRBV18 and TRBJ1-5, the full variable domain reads NAGVMQNPRHLVRRRGQEARLRCSPMKGHSHVYWYRQLPEEGLKFMVYLQKENIIDESGMPKERFSAEFPKEGPSILRIQQVVRGDSAAYFCASSPAGGRPYSNQPQHFGDGTRLSIL.

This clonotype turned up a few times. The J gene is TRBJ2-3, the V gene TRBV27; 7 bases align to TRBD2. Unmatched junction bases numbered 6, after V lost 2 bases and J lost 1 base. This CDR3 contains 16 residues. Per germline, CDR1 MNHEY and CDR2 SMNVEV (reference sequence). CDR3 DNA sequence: TGTGCCAGCAGTTTAGGATGGGGGGGGGGCACAGATACGCAGTATTTT. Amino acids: CASSLGWGGGTDTQYF.

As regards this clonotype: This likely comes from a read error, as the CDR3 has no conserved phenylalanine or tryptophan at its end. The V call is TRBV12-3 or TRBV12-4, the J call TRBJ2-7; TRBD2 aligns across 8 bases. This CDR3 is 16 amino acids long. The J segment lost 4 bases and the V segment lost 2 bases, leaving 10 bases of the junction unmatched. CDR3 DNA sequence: TGTGCCAGCAGTTTATCAGGCGGGGGGAGCTGGTACGAGCAGTACTAC. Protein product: CASSLSGGGSWYEQYY.

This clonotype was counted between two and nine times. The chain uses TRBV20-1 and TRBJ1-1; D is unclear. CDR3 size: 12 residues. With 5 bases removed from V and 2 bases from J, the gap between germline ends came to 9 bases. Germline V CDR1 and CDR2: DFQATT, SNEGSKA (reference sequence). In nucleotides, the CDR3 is TGCAGTGCTGCCCAGAGAAACACTGAAGCTTTCTTT. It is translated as CSAAQRNTEAFF.

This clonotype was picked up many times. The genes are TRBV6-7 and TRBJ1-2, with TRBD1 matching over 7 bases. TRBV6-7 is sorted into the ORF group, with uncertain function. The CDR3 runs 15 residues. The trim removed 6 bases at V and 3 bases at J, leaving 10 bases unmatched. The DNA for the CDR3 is TGTGCCAGCAGAAAGGCAACAGGGGATGACTATGGCTACACCTTC. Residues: CASRKATGDDYGYTF.

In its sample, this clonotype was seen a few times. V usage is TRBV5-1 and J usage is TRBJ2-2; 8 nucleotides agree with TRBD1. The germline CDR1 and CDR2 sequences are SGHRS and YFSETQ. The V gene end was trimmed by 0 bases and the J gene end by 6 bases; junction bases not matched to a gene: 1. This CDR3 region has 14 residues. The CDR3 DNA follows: TGCGCCAGCAGCTTGGGACAGGGGTCCGGGGAGCTGTTTTTT. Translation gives CASSLGQGSGELFF.

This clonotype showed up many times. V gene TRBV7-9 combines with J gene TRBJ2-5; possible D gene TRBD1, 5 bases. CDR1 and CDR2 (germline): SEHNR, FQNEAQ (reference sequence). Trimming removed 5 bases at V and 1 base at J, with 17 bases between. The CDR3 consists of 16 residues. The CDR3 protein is CASSPLRQRLQETQYF. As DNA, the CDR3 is TGTGCCAGCAGCCCCCTCCGACAGAGACTCCAAGAGACCCAGTACTTC.

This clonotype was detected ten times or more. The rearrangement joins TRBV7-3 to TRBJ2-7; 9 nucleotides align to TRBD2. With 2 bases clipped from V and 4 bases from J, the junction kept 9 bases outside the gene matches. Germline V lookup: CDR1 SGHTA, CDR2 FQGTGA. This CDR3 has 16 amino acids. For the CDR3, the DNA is TGTGCCAGCAGCTTAGAGGTCGCGGGACTAGCTTACGAGCAGTACTTC. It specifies CASSLEVAGLAYEQYF.

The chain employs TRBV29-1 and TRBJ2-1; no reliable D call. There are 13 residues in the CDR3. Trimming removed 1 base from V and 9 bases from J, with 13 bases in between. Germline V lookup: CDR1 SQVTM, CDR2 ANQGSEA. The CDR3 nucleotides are TGCAGCGTTGAAGCCTCCTTAGGAGCTGAGCAGTTCTTC. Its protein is CSVEASLGAEQFF.

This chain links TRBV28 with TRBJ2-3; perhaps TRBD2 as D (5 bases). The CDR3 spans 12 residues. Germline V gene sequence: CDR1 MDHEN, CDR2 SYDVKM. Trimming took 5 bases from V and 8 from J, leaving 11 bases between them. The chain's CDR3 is CASSPSIGTQYF. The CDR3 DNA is TGTGCCAGCAGTCCTAGCATCGGTACGCAGTATTTT.

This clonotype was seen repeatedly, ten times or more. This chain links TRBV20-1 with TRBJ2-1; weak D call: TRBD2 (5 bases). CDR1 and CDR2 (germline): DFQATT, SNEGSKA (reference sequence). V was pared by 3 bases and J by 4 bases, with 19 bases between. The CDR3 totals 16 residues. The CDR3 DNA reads TGCAGTGCTAGTTCCCCTACTAGAACCCTATACAATGAGCAGTTCTTC. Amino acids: CSASSPTRTLYNEQFF.

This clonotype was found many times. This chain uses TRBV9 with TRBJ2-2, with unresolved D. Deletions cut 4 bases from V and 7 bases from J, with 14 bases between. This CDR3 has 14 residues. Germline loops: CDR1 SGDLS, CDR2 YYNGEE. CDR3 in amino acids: CASSIDPGFGELFF. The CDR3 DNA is TGTGCCAGCAGCATCGACCCCGGTTTCGGGGAGCTGTTTTTT.